The 27 T cell receptor beta chains listed next were all sequenced from one sample in a study of identical twins. TCRdb passed the 5' RACE reads through MiXCR, listing each CDR3 protein once. The table lists around 480,000 distinct CDR3 sequences, 12% to 15% of them singletons, with approximately 0.52% in the top ten. This sample also appeared in a second study, on yellow fever vaccine responses in identical twins.

Sequenced sample: CD4+ T cells sorted from blood. These receptors came from a woman aged 18-29 years in good health.

V usage is TRBV5-1 and J usage is TRBJ2-1; 11 nucleotides line up with TRBD2. J was trimmed by 7 bases and V by 4 bases; bases with no gene match: 13. The CDR3 totals 17 residues. The germline V gene encodes CDR1 SGHRS and CDR2 YFSETQ. The CDR3 here is CASSPPFLAGGGNEQFF. In nucleotides, the CDR3 is TGCGCCAGCAGCCCACCCTTTCTAGCGGGAGGCGGGAATGAGCAGTTCTTC. Complete variable domain (other parts from reference TRBV5-1 and TRBJ2-1): KAGVTQTPRYLIKTRGQQVTLSCSPISGHRSVSWYQQTPGQGLQFLFEYFSETQRNKGNFPGRFSGRQFSNSRSEMNVSTLELGDSALYLCASSPPFLAGGGNEQFFGPGTRLTVL.

This clonotype was counted a few times. The CDR3 DNA sequence: TGTGCCAGCAGTACCCCGGGACGGTATGGCTACACCTTC. This codes for CASSTPGRYGYTF. The chain employs TRBV28 and TRBJ1-2, with a possible D match to TRBD1 (5 bases). CDR1 is MDHEN and CDR2 is SYDVKM in the germline V gene. The V gene lost 5 bases and the J gene lost 5 bases, with 12 bases spanning the gap. The CDR3 is 13 residues long.

This clonotype turned up a few times. This chain links TRBV11-2 with TRBJ2-7; tentatively, D is TRBD2 (6 bases). This CDR3 has 14 residues. Germline lookup yields CDR1 SGHAT and CDR2 FQNNGV. V shed 2 bases and J shed 2 bases, with 10 bases lying between them. CDR3 loop: CASSLLASTYEQYF. For the CDR3, the DNA is TGTGCCAGCAGCTTACTAGCGAGTACCTACGAGCAGTACTTC.

This clonotype turned up a few times. The J gene is TRBJ1-5, the V gene TRBV2; a possible D gene is TRBD1 (6 bases). The germline V gene encodes CDR1 SNHLY and CDR2 FYNNEI. The CDR3 has 14 residues. Trimming took 3 bases from V and 7 from J, leaving 13 bases between them. The DNA for the CDR3 is TGTGCCAGCAGTGACGAACAGGGTGGCCAGCCCCAGCATTTT. Amino acid sequence: CASSDEQGGQPQHF.

The chain recombines TRBV11-1 with TRBJ2-1, with 12 bases matching TRBD2. Germline CDR1 reads SGHAT; CDR2 reads FQDESV (reference sequence). The CDR3 has 18 amino acids. V shed 0 bases and J 2 bases; nucleotides not matched to a gene: 5. This CDR3 reads CASSLAQGLAGTYNEQFF. The CDR3 DNA follows: TGTGCCAGCAGCTTAGCGCAAGGACTAGCGGGAACCTACAATGAGCAGTTCTTC.

The chain carries TRBV4-2 and TRBJ1-1; D is uncertain. V lost 4 bases and J 4 bases, leaving 16 bases between the germline ends. In germline, CDR1 is LGHNA, CDR2 YNFKEQ. The CDR3 is 15 amino acids. CDR3 sequence (DNA): TGTGCCAGCAGCCCTCAATGGGGTGTCACCACTGAAGCTTTCTTT. It encodes CASSPQWGVTTEAFF.

There are a few counts of this clonotype. Germline and junction disagree at one end, which may indicate a read error. CDR3 loop: CASGFLLNTEAFF. CDR3 nucleotide sequence: TGTGCCAGCGGTTTCCTTTTGAACACTGAAGCTTTCTTT. The chain uses TRBV12-3 or TRBV12-4 and TRBJ1-1; D remains unclear. The CDR3 runs 13 residues.

This clonotype appeared a few times. CDR3: CASSLVGAHGELFF. CDR3 bases: TGTGCCAGCAGCTTAGTGGGGGCGCACGGGGAGCTGTTTTTT. This chain links TRBV7-2 with TRBJ2-2; D may be TRBD1 (6 bases). The CDR3 contains 14 residues. Looked up from germline, CDR1 is SGHTA and CDR2 is FQGNSA. Trimming removed 1 base from V and 7 bases from J, with 10 bases in between.

There are a few counts of this clonotype. The V and J genes are TRBV14 and TRBJ2-3; a weak D match, TRBD1 (6 bases). Germline assignment: CDR1 SGHDN and CDR2 FVKESK. This CDR3 is 15 amino acids long. Trimming removed 4 bases from V and 2 bases from J, with 13 bases in between. The CDR3 DNA follows: TGTGCCAGCAGCCGCGGACAGATCCTCACAGATACGCAGTATTTT. Translation gives CASSRGQILTDTQYF.

The rearrangement links TRBV25-1 to TRBJ2-7; possibly TRBD1 for D (6 bases). The CDR3 is made up of 13 amino acids. CDR1 is MGHDK, CDR2 SYGVNS, per germline. Trimming left V 10 bases short and J 2 bases short, with 15 bases between. The CDR3 coding sequence is TGTGCCATCGCTAACAGGGTCGCCTACGAGCAGTACTTC. Protein product: CAIANRVAYEQYF.

This clonotype was counted only a few times. The chain employs TRBV28 and TRBJ2-7; D possibly corresponds to TRBD1 (6 bases). The CDR3 is made up of 17 amino acids. V gave up 2 bases and J gave up 3 bases, with 20 bases separating them. Germline V gene data show CDR1 as MDHEN and CDR2 as SYDVKM. Here the CDR3 reads CASSLVSGQGSSYEQYF. In DNA, the CDR3 is TGTGCCAGCAGTTTAGTCTCGGGCCAGGGGAGCAGCTACGAGCAGTACTTC.

This clonotype was picked up a small number of times. This sequence joins TRBV4-2 and TRBJ1-2, with a weak D call TRBD1 (6 bases). V lost 0 bases and J lost 0, with 8 bases in between. Per the germline V gene, CDR1 is LGHNA and CDR2 is YNFKEQ. This CDR3 contains 15 residues. The CDR3 region has the DNA TGTGCCAGCAGCCAAGAACCAGGGGCTAACTATGGCTACACCTTC. It codes for CASSQEPGANYGYTF.

The DNA of the CDR3 is TGTGCCAGCTCGCCGACTAGCGGGGGGGCTTCCGGCACAGATACGCAGTATTTT. Its translation: CASSPTSGGASGTDTQYF. The chain employs TRBV18 and TRBJ2-3, with 14 bases matching TRBD2. This CDR3 comprises 18 residues. Germline values: CDR1 KGHSH, CDR2 LQKENI. V lost 6 bases, J lost 1 base, and 9 bases stayed unmatched.

As for this clonotype: The junction departs from the called germline gene at one end, perhaps through a read error. V is TRBV7-9 and J is TRBJ2-1; 8 bases line up with TRBD2. The CDR3 totals 14 residues. The germline V gene has CDR1 SEHNR and CDR2 FQNEAQ (reference sequence). CDR3 coding DNA: TGTGCCAGCAACTTAGCGGGAAAAGGGGCTGAGCAGTTCTTC. It specifies CASNLAGKGAEQFF.

In this sample, this clonotype turned up a few times. The chain couples TRBV15 to TRBJ1-5; 7 bases map to TRBD1. Germline V lookup: CDR1 LNHNV, CDR2 YYDKDF (reference sequence). Trimming removed 0 bases from V and 6 bases from J; junction bases left unmatched: 5. This CDR3 has 15 residues. CDR3 bases: TGTGCCACCAGCAGAGATGGAGGGGGCTCTCAGCCCCAGCATTTT. Translation: CATSRDGGGSQPQHF.

This chain uses TRBV12-3 or TRBV12-4 with TRBJ2-6; 10 nucleotides agree with TRBD1. V was clipped by 3 bases and J by 1 base; unmatched bases: 3. CDR3 size: 17 residues. The CDR3 protein is CASSFRDRGSGANVLTF. The CDR3 bases are TGTGCCAGCAGTTTCCGGGACAGGGGTTCTGGGGCCAACGTCCTGACTTTC.

This clonotype was seen many times. The J gene is TRBJ2-2, the V gene TRBV7-6; TRBD2 matches 9 bases. CDR3 size: 15 residues. Germline trimming cut 5 bases from V and 0 bases from J; bases unmatched to any gene: 1. Germline V gene data show CDR1 as SGHVS and CDR2 as FNYEAQ. In DNA form, the CDR3 reads TGTGCCAGCAGCGGACTAGCGACGAACACCGGGGAGCTGTTTTTT. The encoded protein is CASSGLATNTGELFF.

This sequence joins TRBV20-1 and TRBJ1-1; 10 bases are a match to TRBD1. This CDR3 is built from 12 residues. J was trimmed by 10 bases and V by 2 bases; bases with no gene match: 4. Per the germline V gene, CDR1 is DFQATT and CDR2 is SNEGSKA (reference sequence). The CDR3 DNA reads TGCAGTGCTAGAAGGACAGGGGGAACAGCTTTCTTT. This sequence encodes CSARRTGGTAFF.

The rearrangement links TRBV20-1 to TRBJ2-3; TRBD2 aligns across 10 bases. The V and J ends lost 6 bases and 2 bases, in that order; junction bases with no gene match: 8. Looked up from germline, CDR1 is DFQATT and CDR2 is SNEGSKA (reference sequence). The CDR3 is 15 amino acids. The CDR3 loop reads CSAPVSGRPTDTQYF. CDR3 nucleotide sequence: TGCAGTGCCCCAGTTAGCGGGAGGCCCACAGATACGCAGTATTTT.

The rearrangement links TRBV7-3 to TRBJ2-1; perhaps TRBD2 as D (5 bases). V was cut by 2 bases and J by 6 bases, with 11 bases left in between. Germline V lookup: CDR1 SGHTA, CDR2 FQGTGA. The CDR3 extends over 14 amino acids. The CDR3 region has the DNA TGTGCCAGCAGCTTAGGCGGGTCTACCAATGAGCAGTTCTTC. Its translation: CASSLGGSTNEQFF.

The V gene is TRBV12-3 or TRBV12-4, the J gene TRBJ1-5; 10 nucleotides line up with TRBD1. The CDR3 is made up of 14 amino acids. V shed 5 bases, J shed 6 bases, and the junction held 4 bases outside the gene matches. The DNA of the CDR3 is TGTGCCAGCAGTCCGCGGACAGGGGGTCAGCCCCAGCATTTT. As protein: CASSPRTGGQPQHF.

This clonotype has at least ten counts. V is TRBV15 and J is TRBJ2-1, with TRBD2 identical over 11 bases. V shed 0 bases and J 4 bases; nucleotides not matched to a gene: 2. The CDR3 is made up of 16 amino acids. Germline assignment: CDR1 LNHNV and CDR2 YYDKDF (reference sequence). DNA of the CDR3: TGTGCCACCAGCAGAGATCGACTAGCGGGATACAATGAGCAGTTCTTC. It yields the protein CATSRDRLAGYNEQFF.

This clonotype has a handful of counts. This chain joins TRBV21-1 and TRBJ1-1. TRBV21-1 is given as a pseudogene. The CDR3 has 17 amino acids. For the CDR3, the DNA is TGTGCCAGCAGCAACCCCAACCCAGAAGGAGTGAACACTGAAGCTTTCTTT. It translates to CASSNPNPEGVNTEAFF.

The rearrangement joins TRBV21-1 to TRBJ2-3; TRBD1 is the table's D call and was not checked against the DNA. TRBV21-1 is labeled a pseudogene. The CDR3 consists of 14 residues. The CDR3 bases are TGTGCCAGCAGCGGAGCAGGGGAGAAAGATACGCAGTATTTT. Protein: CASSGAGEKDTQYF.

This clonotype was counted many times. The chain recombines TRBV20-1 with TRBJ1-3; no clear D. V was cut by 0 bases and J by 9 bases, with 15 bases left in between. In germline, CDR1 is DFQATT, CDR2 SNEGSKA (reference sequence). CDR3 length: 14 residues. CDR3 in DNA: TGCAGTGCTAGAGAGCGAACCGGTAGTAGCACCATATATTTT. It translates to CSARERTGSSTIYF.

The genes are TRBV27 and TRBJ2-1, with 8 nucleotides matching TRBD2. The CDR3 has 14 residues. J gave up 6 bases and V 5 bases, and 6 bases lay outside the gene matches. Per germline, CDR1 MNHEY and CDR2 SMNVEV (reference sequence). The CDR3 reads CASSIREGLNEQFF. The CDR3 DNA reads as TGTGCCAGCAGTATACGGGAGGGCCTCAATGAGCAGTTCTTC.

The V and J genes are TRBV28 and TRBJ2-1, with 9 bases that match TRBD2. Unmatched junction bases numbered 4, after V lost 6 bases and J lost 4 bases. Germline V CDR1 and CDR2: MDHEN, SYDVKM. The CDR3 extends over 14 amino acids. CDR3 amino acids: CASRDSGGYNEQFF. Written as DNA, the CDR3 is TGTGCCAGCAGGGATAGCGGGGGATACAATGAGCAGTTCTTC.